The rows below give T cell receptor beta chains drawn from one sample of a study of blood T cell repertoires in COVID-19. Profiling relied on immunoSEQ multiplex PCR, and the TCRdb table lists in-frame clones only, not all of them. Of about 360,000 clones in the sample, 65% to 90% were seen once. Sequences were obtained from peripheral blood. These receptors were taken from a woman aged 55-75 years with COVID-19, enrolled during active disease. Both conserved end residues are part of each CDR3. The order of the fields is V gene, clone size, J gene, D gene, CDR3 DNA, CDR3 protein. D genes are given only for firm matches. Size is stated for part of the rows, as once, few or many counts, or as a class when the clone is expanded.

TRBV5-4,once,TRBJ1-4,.,TGTGCCAGCAGCCGAGGGAATGAAAAACTGTTTTTT,CASSRGNEKLFF
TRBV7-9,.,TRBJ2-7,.,TGTGCCAGCAGCTTAGTTCCAGGGGAAGTTGTGGTGACGAACGAGCAGTACTTC,CASSLVPGEVVVTNEQYF
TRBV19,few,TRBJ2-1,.,TGTGCCAGTGGGGGCGGGAGCTCCTACAATGAGCAGTTCTTC,CASGGGSSYNEQFF
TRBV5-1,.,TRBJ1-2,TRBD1,TGCGCCAGCAGCTGGGACAGCTTCTATGGCTACACCTTC,CASSWDSFYGYTF
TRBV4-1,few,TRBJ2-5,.,TGCGCCAGCAGCCAAGTCTGGCAGGGAGAGACCCAGTACTTC,CASSQVWQGETQYF
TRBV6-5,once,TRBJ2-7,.,TGTGCCAGCGTACGAGGCGTGGCCACCGGCTACGAGCAGTACTTC,CASVRGVATGYEQYF
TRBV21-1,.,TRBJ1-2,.,TGTGCCAGCAGCCAACGTAGGGACAGGGGTTTCGGTGGCTACACCTTC,CASSQRRDRGFGGYTF
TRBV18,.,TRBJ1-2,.,TGTGCCAGCTCACCAATGGCAGGGACTCTCAATGGCTACACCTTC,CASSPMAGTLNGYTF
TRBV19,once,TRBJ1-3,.,TGTGCCAGTAGTACCTCGGCCAGGCCGTACTCTGGAAACACCATATATTTT,CASSTSARPYSGNTIYF
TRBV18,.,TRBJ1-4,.,TGTGCCAGCTCACCACGGAGTAATGAAAAACTGTTTTTT,CASSPRSNEKLFF
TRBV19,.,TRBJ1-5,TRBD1,TGTGCCAGTAGTCCGGGACAGGGGAACAATCAGCCCCAGCATTTT,CASSPGQGNNQPQHF
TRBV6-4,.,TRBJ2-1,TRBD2,TGTGCCAGCGCCGAGGGGGCGGGACTAGCGGGGTACAATGAGCAGTTCTTC,CASAEGAGLAGYNEQFF
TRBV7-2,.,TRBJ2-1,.,TGTGCCAGCAGCTACCTAGTGGCGGGGCATGAGCAGTTCTTC,CASSYLVAGHEQFF
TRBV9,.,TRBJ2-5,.,TGTGCCAGCAGCTCCAGGGTGGGGACCCAGTACTTC,CASSSRVGTQYF
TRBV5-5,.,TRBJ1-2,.,TGTGCCAGCAGCTTGCAGGGTCCTCTGATTTCCTATGGCTACACCTTC,CASSLQGPLISYGYTF
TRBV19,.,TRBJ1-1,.,TGTGCCAGTAGTATAGGGCAGGGGAACACTGAAGCTTTCTTT,CASSIGQGNTEAFF
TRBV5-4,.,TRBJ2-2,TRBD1,TGTGCCAGCAGCTCGCCGGGACAGGGAGCCGGGGAGCTGTTTTTT,CASSSPGQGAGELFF
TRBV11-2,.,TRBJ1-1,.,TGTGCCAGCAGCTTAGATCTGGGGCGAGAAGCTTTCTTT,CASSLDLGREAFF
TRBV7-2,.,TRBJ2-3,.,TGTGCCAGCAGCTCCACACAGGATACGCAGTATTTT,CASSSTQDTQYF
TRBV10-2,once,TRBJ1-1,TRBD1,TGCGCCAGCAGTGAGGGACAGGGAAGCACTGAAGCTTTCTTT,CASSEGQGSTEAFF
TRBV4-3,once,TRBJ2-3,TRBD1,TGCGCCAGCAGCCAGATACAGGGGGCTGGTACGCAGTATTTT,CASSQIQGAGTQYF
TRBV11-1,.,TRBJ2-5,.,TGTGCCAGCAGCTTATACAGGGACCAAGAGACCCAGTACTTC,CASSLYRDQETQYF
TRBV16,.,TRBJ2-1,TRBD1,TGTGCCAGCAGCCCCCAGGGGGGACAGGGTATCGATGAGCAGTTCTTC,CASSPQGGQGIDEQFF
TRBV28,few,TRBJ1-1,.,TGTGCCAGCAGTTTACTGGGCAGGTTGAACACTGAAGCTTTCTTT,CASSLLGRLNTEAFF
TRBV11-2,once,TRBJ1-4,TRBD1,TGTGCCAGCAGCCGCCGGGACAGGAGGAGGGAGTCTAATGAAAAACTGTTTTTT,CASSRRDRRRESNEKLFF
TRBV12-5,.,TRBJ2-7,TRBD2,TGTGCTAGTGGTTTGCGACTAGCGGGGCCCCCCTACGAGCAGTACTTC,CASGLRLAGPPYEQYF
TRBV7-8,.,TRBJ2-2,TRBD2,TGTGCCAGCAGCTTAGTTGGACTAGCGGGGATTCGTGTCACCGGGGAGCTGTTTTTT,CASSLVGLAGIRVTGELFF
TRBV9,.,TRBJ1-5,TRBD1,TGTGCCAGCAGCCCCGACAGGGAGACTCAGCCCCAGCATTTT,CASSPDRETQPQHF
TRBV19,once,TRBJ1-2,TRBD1,TGTGCCAGTAGTCAAAAGGGGGCCCGCCCTTCTTATACCTATGGCTACACCTTC,CASSQKGARPSYTYGYTF
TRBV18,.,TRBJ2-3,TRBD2,TGTGCCAGCTCACCACCGGAGCGGGGGCCCGGAGATACGCAGTATTTT,CASSPPERGPGDTQYF
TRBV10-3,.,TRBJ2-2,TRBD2,TGTGCCATCAGTGAAAAAGCGGGGTCGGTCACCGGGGAGCTGTTTTTT,CAISEKAGSVTGELFF
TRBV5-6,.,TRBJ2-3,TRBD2,TGTGCCAGCAGCTGGGCGGGAGCCGCGGGTTTT,CASSWAGAAGF
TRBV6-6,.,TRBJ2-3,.,TGTGCCAGCAGTTACACGGGGGTTGTTCCTACAGATACGCAGTATTTT,CASSYTGVVPTDTQYF
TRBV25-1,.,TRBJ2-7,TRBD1,TGTGCCAGCAGTCGGGCAGGGGGCGAGCAGTACTTC,CASSRAGGEQYF
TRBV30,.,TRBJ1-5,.,TGTGCCTGGAGTGTACATGGGGCGAGCAATCAGCCCCAGCATTTT,CAWSVHGASNQPQHF
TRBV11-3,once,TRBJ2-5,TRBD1,TGTGCCAGCAGCCCTTTTGGACAGGGGGGGCAAGAGACCCAGTACTTC,CASSPFGQGGQETQYF
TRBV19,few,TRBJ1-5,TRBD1,TGTGCCAGTAGTAAACCCCGGGACAGGCGGGATCAGCCCCAGCATTTT,CASSKPRDRRDQPQHF
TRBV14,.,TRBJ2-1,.,TGTGCCAGTAGTCTTGGGGGGAATGAGCAGTTCTTC,CASSLGGNEQFF
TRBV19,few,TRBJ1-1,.,TGTGCCAGTACCTACAGTGGTTATGAAGCTTTCTTT,CASTYSGYEAFF
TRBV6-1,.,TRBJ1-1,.,TGTGCCAGCAGTGACCAGGACACTGAAGCTTTCTTT,CASSDQDTEAFF
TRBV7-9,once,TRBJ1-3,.,TGTGCCAGCAGCCCTATCGGGGGAAACACCATATATTTT,CASSPIGGNTIYF
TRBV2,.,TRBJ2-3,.,TGTGCCAGCAGTCCCGGCCCCGCCCAGGGGCAGTATTTT,CASSPGPAQGQYF
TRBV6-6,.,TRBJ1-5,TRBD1,TGTGCCAGCAGTTCCACAGGGGCGGTTGGACAGCCCCAGCATTTT,CASSSTGAVGQPQHF
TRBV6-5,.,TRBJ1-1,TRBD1,TGTGCCAGCAGTTACTTACAGGGGGAGGCTTTCTTT,CASSYLQGEAFF
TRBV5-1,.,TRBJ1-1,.,TGCGCCAGCAGCTTGATGGAGGGGAACACTGAAGCTTTCTTT,CASSLMEGNTEAFF
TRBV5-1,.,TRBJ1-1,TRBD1,TGCGCCAGCAGACGGGACAGTTCGGGCGAGACTGAAGCTTTCTTT,CASRRDSSGETEAFF
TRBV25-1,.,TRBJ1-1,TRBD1,TGTGCCAGCAGTGGCCCTGGACAGGGGGCAATATACACTGAAGCTTTCTTT,CASSGPGQGAIYTEAFF
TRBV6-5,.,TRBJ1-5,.,TGTGCCAGCAGTTACTCTGCGGGAATCAATCAGCCCCAGCATTTT,CASSYSAGINQPQHF
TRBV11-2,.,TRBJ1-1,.,TGTGCCAGCAAATACGTGGGGGCCCCGAACACTGAAGCTTTCTTT,CASKYVGAPNTEAFF
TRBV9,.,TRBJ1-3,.,TGTGCCAGCAGCGTAGACGGCTCTGGAAACACCATATATTTT,CASSVDGSGNTIYF